The source of this TCR beta chain is a study of blood T cell repertoires in COVID-19. Turning to the study itself: COVID-19 samples collected from the United States, Italy and Spain covered acute and convalescent phases. T cells, B-cell-depleted T cells, or PBMCs supplied cDNA or gDNA.

Per the original methods: Amplification from reference gene primers served as the basis for estimated nucleated cell counts. Profiling relied on immunoSEQ multiplex PCR, and the TCRdb table lists in-frame clones only, not all of them. V and J calls and clone size are copied from that table; D and trimming were computed from the DNA. The table has about 330,000 clones, roughly nine tenths seen once. Cohort 3 donors counted as recovered after two negative PCRs, clearance, or resolved symptoms. Sequences were obtained from PBMCs or T cells enriched from blood (not recorded which). This clonotype was obtained from a woman in her 30s who had recovered from COVID-19.

The CDR3 spells CSVDEGDGYTF. CDR3 in DNA: TGCAGCGTTGATGAGGGGGATGGCTACACCTTC. J is TRBJ1-2 and V is TRBV29-1; possibly TRBD1 for D (6 bases). Per germline, CDR1 SQVTM and CDR2 ANQGSEA. This CDR3 is built from 11 residues. V gave up 3 bases and J gave up 6 bases, with 8 bases separating them.